This TCR beta chain emerged from a study of T cells after posttransplantation cyclophosphamide. Generated by immunoSEQ multiplex PCR, the TCRdb table keeps only in-frame clones and is missing some. The sample shows about 19,000 clones, roughly 98% of them seen only once. Comment on this clone: Its antigen is unidentified.

The length of the CDR3 is 14 residues. The V gene's germline CDR1 is SGHRS and CDR2 YFSETQ. General observations from the study: TRB overlap between skin or GI tissue T cells and blood was limited. Later blood repertoires were often dominated by clones from the donor CD8+ memory compartment. After PTCy, TRB diversity resembled that of CNI/methotrexate controls.

Cells defined as naive were viable CD3+CD4+ or CD3+CD8+ and CCR7+CD45RA+CD45RO-CD95-CD27+CD28+. This chain links TRBV5-1 with TRBJ2-5, with 7 nucleotides matching TRBD1. The DNA end is a closer match to TRBJ2-7, so the J assignment may be wrong. Sequencing used naive CD4+ T cells sorted from PBMCs. The TCR originated in a man aged 35 to 55 in good health, CMV-negative, and a related stem cell transplant donor. DNA of the CDR3: TGCGCCAGCAGCTCGGGACAGTCCTCCTACGAGCAGTACTTC. It translates to CASSSGQSSYEQYF.